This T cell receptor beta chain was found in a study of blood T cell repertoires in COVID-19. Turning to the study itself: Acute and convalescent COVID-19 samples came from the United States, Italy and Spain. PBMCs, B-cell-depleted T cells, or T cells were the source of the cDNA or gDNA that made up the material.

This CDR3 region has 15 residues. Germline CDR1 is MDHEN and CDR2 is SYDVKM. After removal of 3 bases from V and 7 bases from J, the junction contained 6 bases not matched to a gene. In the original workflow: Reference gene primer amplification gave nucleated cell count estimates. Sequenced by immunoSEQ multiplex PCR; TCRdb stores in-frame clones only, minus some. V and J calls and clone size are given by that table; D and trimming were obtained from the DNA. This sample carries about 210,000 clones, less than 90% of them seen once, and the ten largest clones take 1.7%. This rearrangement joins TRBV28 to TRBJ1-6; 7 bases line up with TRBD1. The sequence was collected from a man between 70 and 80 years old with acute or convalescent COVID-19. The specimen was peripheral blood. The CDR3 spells CASSFGRGPNSPLHF. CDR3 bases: TGTGCCAGCAGTTTCGGGAGGGGGCCCAATTCACCCCTCCACTTT.